This is a list of T cell receptor beta chains from one sample in a study of T cells in Graves' hyperthyroidism and ophthalmopathy. TCRdb redid the calling of the multiplex PCR reads with MiXCR, one entry per CDR3 protein. The repertoire holds about 260,000 distinct CDR3 sequences, with under 30% as singletons. The sample comprised blood. These TCRs come from a man aged 35 to 55 with Graves' hyperthyroidism that later progressed to Graves' ophthalmopathy. Each CDR3 is given with its conserved first and last residue. Each record gives: D gene, V gene, clone size, J gene, CDR3 protein. The D gene is left open where the match is weak. Not every row has a clone size; where given, it reads once, few, many or a size class.

D gene: -; V gene: TRBV4-1; clone size: many; J gene: TRBJ2-7; CDR3 protein: CASSQGPRSGDSYEQYF
D gene: -; V gene: TRBV30; clone size: many; J gene: TRBJ1-5; CDR3 protein: CAWSNHGQLSNQPQHF
D gene: -; V gene: TRBV5-1; clone size: many; J gene: TRBJ1-1; CDR3 protein: CASSLSLGSTEAFF
D gene: -; V gene: TRBV28; clone size: many; J gene: TRBJ1-1; CDR3 protein: CASSFEGLWNTEAFF
D gene: -; V gene: TRBV6-5; clone size: many; J gene: TRBJ1-2; CDR3 protein: CASRPVSGYTF
D gene: TRBD1; V gene: TRBV6-5; clone size: -; J gene: TRBJ1-2; CDR3 protein: CASSYSSTGTGSYGYTF
D gene: -; V gene: TRBV27; clone size: many; J gene: TRBJ2-7; CDR3 protein: CATGTDTYEQYF
D gene: TRBD2; V gene: TRBV11-2; clone size: many; J gene: TRBJ2-5; CDR3 protein: CASSLTLAGGRETQYF
D gene: -; V gene: TRBV7-9; clone size: many; J gene: TRBJ2-7; CDR3 protein: CASSLEPSSYEQYF
D gene: TRBD1; V gene: TRBV6-2/TRBV6-3; clone size: -; J gene: TRBJ2-7; CDR3 protein: CASSYPGQGSYEQYF
D gene: TRBD1; V gene: TRBV28; clone size: -; J gene: TRBJ1-1; CDR3 protein: CASSRGTGFTEAFF
D gene: TRBD2; V gene: TRBV11-2; clone size: -; J gene: TRBJ2-7; CDR3 protein: CASSFKFGLAGDEQYF
D gene: -; V gene: TRBV10-2; clone size: many; J gene: TRBJ1-2; CDR3 protein: CASASNGGDNYGYTF
D gene: -; V gene: TRBV20-1; clone size: -; J gene: TRBJ2-4; CDR3 protein: CSASSISEYGKNIQYF
D gene: -; V gene: TRBV29-1; clone size: many; J gene: TRBJ2-7; CDR3 protein: CSVIPYLTGEQYF
D gene: -; V gene: TRBV6-1; clone size: many; J gene: TRBJ2-6; CDR3 protein: CASSGPGQYSGANVLTF
D gene: -; V gene: TRBV7-8; clone size: once; J gene: TRBJ2-1; CDR3 protein: CASSTPGTPGEQFF
D gene: -; V gene: TRBV28; clone size: -; J gene: TRBJ1-2; CDR3 protein: CASSLFGGALGYTF
D gene: -; V gene: TRBV20-1; clone size: many; J gene: TRBJ1-1; CDR3 protein: CSATPGQDQAFF
D gene: TRBD1; V gene: TRBV10-3; clone size: many; J gene: TRBJ1-2; CDR3 protein: CATQDRAYGYTF
D gene: TRBD1; V gene: TRBV19; clone size: -; J gene: TRBJ2-7; CDR3 protein: CASSRKGTGDYEQYF
D gene: -; V gene: TRBV19; clone size: -; J gene: TRBJ2-6; CDR3 protein: CASKGISGANVLTF
D gene: -; V gene: TRBV4-3; clone size: -; J gene: TRBJ2-7; CDR3 protein: CASSQGYSRSSYEQYF
D gene: -; V gene: TRBV6-1; clone size: -; J gene: TRBJ1-3; CDR3 protein: CASSRHSGNTIYF
D gene: TRBD1; V gene: TRBV20-1; clone size: many; J gene: TRBJ2-7; CDR3 protein: CSGQGDSYEQYF
D gene: -; V gene: TRBV6-2/TRBV6-3; clone size: -; J gene: TRBJ2-7; CDR3 protein: CASSYGPGKQYF
D gene: -; V gene: TRBV6-1; clone size: many; J gene: TRBJ2-1; CDR3 protein: CASTRDAPYNEQFF
D gene: -; V gene: TRBV6-2/TRBV6-3; clone size: once; J gene: TRBJ1-2; CDR3 protein: CASSYSAQRINYGYTF
D gene: -; V gene: TRBV11-2; clone size: -; J gene: TRBJ1-2; CDR3 protein: CASSLHEGVFGYGYTF
D gene: TRBD2; V gene: TRBV4-1; clone size: many; J gene: TRBJ2-7; CDR3 protein: CASSPPGLAGEQYF
D gene: -; V gene: TRBV11-2; clone size: many; J gene: TRBJ2-7; CDR3 protein: CASSSAARGEQYF
D gene: TRBD1; V gene: TRBV20-1; clone size: many; J gene: TRBJ1-4; CDR3 protein: CSAQIQGEEKLFF
D gene: -; V gene: TRBV24-1; clone size: many; J gene: TRBJ2-5; CDR3 protein: CATSDSAPTANLWTQYF
D gene: -; V gene: TRBV18; clone size: many; J gene: TRBJ2-5; CDR3 protein: CASCGALGETQYF
D gene: -; V gene: TRBV6-2/TRBV6-3; clone size: -; J gene: TRBJ2-5; CDR3 protein: CASSSDGLGTQYF
D gene: -; V gene: TRBV12-3/TRBV12-4; clone size: -; J gene: TRBJ2-7; CDR3 protein: CASSPLPGTYEQYF
D gene: TRBD1; V gene: TRBV18; clone size: many; J gene: TRBJ2-7; CDR3 protein: CASSRQGATYEQYF
D gene: -; V gene: TRBV30; clone size: many; J gene: TRBJ2-4; CDR3 protein: CAGTRGADIQYF
D gene: TRBD1; V gene: TRBV6-5; clone size: few; J gene: TRBJ1-1; CDR3 protein: CASSYGQQGRAEAFF
D gene: -; V gene: TRBV28; clone size: many; J gene: TRBJ1-3; CDR3 protein: CASSFSPRNTIYF